The 12 T cell receptor beta chains reported below all come from one sample, sequenced in a study of OX40 agonist ivuxolimab in advanced cancers. This table comes from immunoSEQ multiplex PCR, and its TCRdb copy is limited to in-frame clones, with some not included. The table includes around 55,000 clones, 80% to 90% detected once. Sequenced here: CD4+ or CD8+ T cells sorted from blood, sampled in a trial of the OX40 agonist ivuxolimab. These receptors all stem from an adult with an advanced solid tumor such as melanoma, head and neck, liver or kidney cancer.

The rearrangement links TRBV4-2 to TRBJ1-5; unclear D gene. Germline CDR1 is LGHNA and CDR2 is YNFKEQ. The CDR3 consists of 15 residues. Deletions cut 0 bases from V and 0 bases from J, with 6 bases between. The DNA for the CDR3 is TGTGCCAGCAGCCAAGAGTCGGATAGCAATCAGCCCCAGCATTTT. Translated: CASSQESDSNQPQHF.

This clone was detected once. This chain links TRBV19 with TRBJ1-5; TRBD1 agrees at 9 bases. J lost 1 base, V lost 5 bases, and 3 bases had no gene match. Germline CDR1 is LNHDA and CDR2 is SQIVND (reference sequence). The CDR3 length is 15 residues. CDR3 loop: CASSLDRGSNQPQHF. CDR3 in DNA: TGTGCCAGTAGTTTGGACAGGGGAAGCAATCAGCCCCAGCATTTT.

V is TRBV6-5 and J is TRBJ1-1, with D perhaps matching TRBD1 (6 bases). Trimming removed 8 bases from V and 3 bases from J, with 13 bases in between. CDR1 is MNHEY and CDR2 is SVGAGI in the germline V gene. The CDR3 sequence is 13 residues long. The CDR3 DNA reads TGTGCCAGCTCGGACAGACTAGACACTGAAGCTTTCTTT. Translating it yields CASSDRLDTEAFF.

The chain joins TRBV28 to TRBJ2-5, with TRBD2 as a possible D gene (5 bases). The V end was cut by 6 bases, the J end by 5 bases, with 19 bases between. This CDR3 is 15 amino acids long. Germline assignment: CDR1 MDHEN and CDR2 SYDVKM. Here the CDR3 DNA reads TGTGCCAGCAGAACCCGTCTGGTCCCGGGGGAGACCCAGTACTTC. Encoded protein: CASRTRLVPGETQYF.

This clone was seen just once. This sequence joins TRBV29-1 and TRBJ2-1; D is tentatively TRBD1 or TRBD2 (5 bases each). The CDR3 loop spans 13 amino acids. Germline V CDR1 and CDR2: SQVTM, ANQGSEA. Trimming took off 7 bases at V and 8 bases at J, with 18 bases between the two ends. The chain's CDR3 is CSGDDALEDEQFF. In DNA form, the CDR3 reads TGCAGCGGGGACGACGCCCTTGAGGATGAGCAGTTCTTC.

This clone was picked up one time. The rearrangement joins TRBV10-1 to TRBJ1-6; D is possibly TRBD1 (6 bases). The germline V gene has CDR1 WNHNN and CDR2 SYGVQD (reference sequence). Trimming removed 2 bases at V and 1 base at J, with 18 bases between. The CDR3 covers 19 residues. The CDR3 nucleotides read TGCGCCAGCAGTGAGGAACGAACAGGGATTGTATCCTATAATTCACCCCTCCACTTT. Its translation is CASSEERTGIVSYNSPLHF.

The chain has TRBV6-5 and TRBJ2-5; D is perhaps TRBD2 (6 bases). V gave up 5 bases and J gave up 2 bases, with 12 bases separating them. CDR3 size: 14 residues. From germline, CDR1 is MNHEY and CDR2 SVGAGI. CDR3 sequence reads: CASSRRRGQETQYF. The CDR3, as DNA: TGTGCCAGCAGTAGAAGGAGGGGACAAGAGACCCAGTACTTC.

This chain joins TRBV7-9 and TRBJ2-7; 12 bases match TRBD2. Germline lookup yields CDR1 SEHNR and CDR2 FQNEAQ (reference sequence). The CDR3 length is 15 residues. Trimming took 5 bases from V and 3 from J; bases not matched to a gene: 5. CDR3 region: CASSNGLAGIYEQYF. The CDR3 bases are TGTGCCAGCAGCAACGGACTAGCGGGGATCTACGAGCAGTACTTC.

The genes are TRBV4-1 and TRBJ2-1; no firm D call. CDR1 and CDR2 (germline): MGHRA, YSYEKL. Trimming took 6 bases from V and 6 from J, leaving 6 bases between them. This CDR3 spans 11 amino acids. The CDR3 sequence is CASSKGNEQFF. In DNA, the CDR3 is TGCGCCAGCAGTAAGGGCAATGAGCAGTTCTTC.

The genes are TRBV19 and TRBJ1-2, with no clear D. The CDR3 length is 15 residues. The germline V gene encodes CDR1 LNHDA and CDR2 SQIVND (reference sequence). With 3 bases removed from V and 3 bases from J, the gap between germline ends came to 14 bases. The CDR3 DNA follows: TGTGCCAGTAGTATGCCTCTCGACGGAGACTATGGCTACACCTTC. Protein product: CASSMPLDGDYGYTF.

The chain is built from TRBV7-9 and TRBJ2-1, with TRBD2 matching over 9 bases. The V and J ends lost 1 base and 4 bases, in that order; junction bases with no gene match: 8. CDR3 length: 17 residues. In germline, CDR1 is SEHNR, CDR2 FQNEAQ (reference sequence). CDR3 sequence: CASSLVSLAGNYNEQFF. The CDR3 coding sequence is TGTGCCAGCAGCTTAGTGTCTCTAGCGGGGAATTACAATGAGCAGTTCTTC.

V is TRBV11-2 and J is TRBJ2-1; 7 nucleotides match TRBD2. The CDR3 sequence is 14 residues long. V trimming: 10 bases; J trimming: 6 bases; junction bases outside the gene matches: 12. The V gene's germline CDR1 is SGHAT and CDR2 FQNNGV. The CDR3 nucleotides are TGTGCCACCCGGTGGGGGGGGTCGGGCAATGAGCAGTTCTTC. Translated, it gives CATRWGGSGNEQFF. Full variable domain (outside the CDR3, taken from reference TRBV11-2 and TRBJ2-1): EAGVAQSPRYKIIEKRQSVAFWCNPISGHATLYWYQQILGQGPKLLIQFQNNGVVDDSQLPKDRFSAERLKGVDSTLKIQPAKLEDSAVYLCATRWGGSGNEQFFGPGTRLTVL.